These 5 T cell receptor beta chains originate from one sample sequenced in a study of cytomegalovirus exposure and HLA in healthy donors. In the PCR, 60 Vbeta and 13 Jbeta primers were used. Method: immunoSEQ multiplex PCR; TCRdb's copy keeps in-frame clones and lacks some. The sample includes under 200,000 clones, 75% to 85% seen only once; the top ten take around 2.3%. Sample: PBMCs. These receptors were taken from a woman between 45 and 60 years old in good health and CMV-seronegative.

The chain carries TRBV10-3 and TRBJ2-7; tentatively, D is TRBD2 (6 bases). V was shortened by 2 bases and J by 0 bases, with 8 bases between the two germline ends. This CDR3 contains 14 residues. CDR1 is ENHRY, CDR2 SYGVKD, per germline. CDR3 coding DNA: TGTGCCATCAGTGAGGGGAGGAGCTCCTACGAGCAGTACTTC. Protein sequence: CAISEGRSSYEQYF.

In DNA form, the CDR3 reads TGTGCCAGCAGCGTAAAAGCTAGCTATAAGCAGTACTTC. Protein: CASSVKASYKQYF. The rearrangement links TRBV9 to TRBJ2-7; D perhaps matches TRBD2 (5 bases). V lost 1 base to trimming and J lost 8 bases, with 13 bases between them. The CDR3 covers 13 residues. Looked up from germline, CDR1 is SGDLS and CDR2 is YYNGEE.

The CDR3 loop reads CASSGQGRSYNEQFF. In DNA form, the CDR3 reads TGTGCCAGCAGCGGACAGGGCAGGTCCTACAATGAGCAGTTCTTC. This chain joins TRBV6-1 and TRBJ2-1, with TRBD1 matching over 8 bases. The CDR3 loop spans 15 amino acids. With V trimmed by 6 bases and J by 1 base, 5 bases remained unmatched. CDR1 and CDR2 from the germline V gene are MNHNS and SASEGT.

V gene TRBV6-5 combines with J gene TRBJ1-5; TRBD1 matches at 8 bases. Trimming took 6 bases from V and 7 from J; bases not matched to a gene: 8. This CDR3 contains 14 residues. CDR1 is MNHEY and CDR2 is SVGAGI in the germline V gene. Here the CDR3 DNA reads TGTGCCAGCAGCGCAGGGGGCCTCGGGCAGCCCCAGCATTTT. It encodes CASSAGGLGQPQHF.

The gene calls are TRBV11-1 and TRBJ2-7; 9 bases line up with TRBD1. J lost 5 bases, V lost 4 bases, and 9 bases had no gene match. Germline V gene lookup returns CDR1 SGHAT and CDR2 FQDESV (reference sequence). The CDR3 has 15 amino acids. For the CDR3, the DNA is TGTGCCAGCAGCTCCTCCGGACAGGGGTTACACGAGCAGTACTTC. It codes for CASSSSGQGLHEQYF.